This is a list of T cell receptor beta chains from one sample in a study of preoperative IRX-2 immunotherapy in early breast cancer. Profiling relied on immunoSEQ multiplex PCR, and the TCRdb table lists in-frame clones only, not all of them. This sample yields about 67,000 clones, of which approximately 95% are seen a single time; roughly 1.7% belongs to the top ten. Collection took place from a patient treated with IRX-2 immunotherapy. These TCRs come from a human donor with breast cancer. Both conserved end residues are part of each CDR3. Fields, in order: V gene, CDR3 protein.

TRBV29-1 CSVLGGVNIQYF
TRBV5-1 CASSFFGTEETQYF
TRBV27 CASSLRGRLYNEQFF
TRBV7-2 CASSSQSGRVEQYF
TRBV7-8 CASSLGIAGGHNEQFF
TRBV4-2 CASRRTGATDTQYF
TRBV27 CASSFQGAWELFF
TRBV18 CASSPPERGLYTGELFF
TRBV14 CASSQVYTGGPWDTEAFF
TRBV25-1 CASSELVGRGSQYF